A selection of T cell receptor beta chains follows, all from one sample in a study of Ad26.COV2.S vaccination and SARS-CoV-2 variants. Assay: immunoSEQ multiplex PCR; the TCRdb copy retains only in-frame clones and omits some. This table holds a few hundred thousand clones, 83% found once. Material: peripheral blood, obtained in a trial of Ad26.COV2.S vaccine versus placebo. Source of these receptors: a person between 18 and 59 years old who received the Ad26.COV2.S COVID-19 vaccine or a placebo. CDR3s include the opening cysteine and the closing phenylalanine or tryptophan. D genes are given only for firm matches. Size is omitted from some rows. Given values are once, few, many or a class for expanded clones.

TRBD1	TRBJ1-1	.	TRBV4-2	TGTGCCAGCAGACATGACAGGGCCACTGAAGCTTTCTTT	CASRHDRATEAFF
.	TRBJ1-2	.	TRBV15	TGTGCCACCAGCAGAGATCGGGGGAACTATGGCTACACCTTC	CATSRDRGNYGYTF
TRBD1	TRBJ1-1	.	TRBV7-9	TGTGCCAGCAGCTTAACAGGGGCTAAGGGATCTGAAGCTTTCTTT	CASSLTGAKGSEAFF
TRBD1	TRBJ1-1	.	TRBV6-5	TGTGCCAGCAGGGGGGACAGCGACACTGAAGCTTTCTTT	CASRGDSDTEAFF
.	TRBJ2-3	.	TRBV4-1	TGCGCCAGCAGCCAGGGAAGGGATACGCAGTATTTT	CASSQGRDTQYF
.	TRBJ2-7	.	TRBV27	TGTGCCAGCAGTTTCGGGTTCAGGACAGCCCAGTACTTC	CASSFGFRTAQYF
.	TRBJ1-2	many	TRBV5-6	TGTGCCAGCAGCTTGGAGATGACGGCTTATGGCTACACCTTC	CASSLEMTAYGYTF
.	TRBJ1-2	.	TRBV3-1/TRBV3-2	TGTGCCAGCAGCCAGTCCTCTCGGACAGTCTATGGCTACACCTTC	CASSQSSRTVYGYTF
.	TRBJ1-1	.	TRBV20-1	TGCAGTGCTATGGATGAGAGAGCTTTCTTT	CSAMDERAFF
.	TRBJ2-1	.	TRBV6-7	TGTGCCAGCAGTTATGATAATCGCCTTAATGAGCAGTTCTTC	CASSYDNRLNEQFF
TRBD2	TRBJ2-3	.	TRBV2	TGTGCCTTTACTAGCGAACGAGATACGCAGTATTTT	CAFTSERDTQYF
TRBD1	TRBJ1-1	few	TRBV2	TGTGCCAGCAGGAAGACAGGGACGGCCACTGAAGCTTTCTTT	CASRKTGTATEAFF
.	TRBJ2-2	.	TRBV18	TGTGCCAGCTCACCACCAGGGGCGAACACCGGGGAGCTGTTTTTT	CASSPPGANTGELFF
.	TRBJ1-2	.	TRBV5-6	TGTGCCAGCAGCCCGGCTGCGTGGGGTGGCTACACCTTC	CASSPAAWGGYTF
TRBD2	TRBJ2-2	.	TRBV11-3	TGTGCCAGCAGCTTAGCAAGCGGGAGCCGGGAGCTGTTTTTT	CASSLASGSRELFF
.	TRBJ2-6	.	TRBV14	TGTGCCAGCAGCCGCCTGGAGGGTATGGCCTCTGGGGCCAACGTCCTGACTTTC	CASSRLEGMASGANVLTF
TRBD2	TRBJ2-3	.	TRBV10-3	TGTGCCACGGCTAGCGGGGGAGACACAGATACGCAGTATTTT	CATASGGDTDTQYF